A selection of T cell receptor beta chains follows, all from one sample in a study of T cells in Graves' hyperthyroidism and ophthalmopathy. One entry per CDR3 protein, called by TCRdb with MiXCR from the multiplex PCR reads. Of fewer than 350,000 distinct CDR3 sequences in the sample, roughly 15% are singletons; the top ten hold approximately 7.9%. Sequenced: blood. The receptors stem from a woman aged 40 to 50 with Graves' hyperthyroidism. Each CDR3 is given with its conserved first and last residue. A D gene is named only where the DNA matches it firmly. Not all rows give a size; the values are once, few, many and, for expanded clones, a class.

len	v_gene	d_gene	abundance	j_gene	CDR3nt	CDR3aa
14	TRBV4-1	-	few	TRBJ2-7	TGCGCCAGCAGCCAACGACAGGAGAGGTACGAGCAGTACTTC	CASSQRQERYEQYF
14	TRBV2	-	many	TRBJ1-2	TGTGCCAGCAGTGATGGCCGGGGTCTCGGTGGCTACACCTTC	CASSDGRGLGGYTF
14	TRBV5-6	TRBD1	many	TRBJ2-5	TGTGCCAGCAGCGCGGGACAGGGACCTGAGACCCAGTACTTC	CASSAGQGPETQYF
13	TRBV2	-	many	TRBJ1-1	TGTGCCAGCAGATATGGAGGAAACACTGAAGCTTTCTTT	CASRYGGNTEAFF
16	TRBV7-9	TRBD1	-	TRBJ1-1	TGTGCCAGCAGCTTACAACAGGGGGCCAGAAACACTGAAGCTTTCTTT	CASSLQQGARNTEAFF
14	TRBV5-1	TRBD1	-	TRBJ1-4	TGCGCCAGCAGAGCCGGGACAGCGGATGAAAAACTGTTTTTT	CASRAGTADEKLFF
16	TRBV5-1	-	few	TRBJ2-1	TGCGCCAGCAGCTACGGGACCCCTCGGGGAAACAATGAGCAGTTCTTC	CASSYGTPRGNNEQFF
14	TRBV2	-	-	TRBJ2-7	TGTGCCAGCAGTGAAGATGGTAGCTCCTACGAGCAGTACTTC	CASSEDGSSYEQYF
15	TRBV12-3/TRBV12-4	TRBD2	-	TRBJ2-1	TGTGCCAGCAGTTTCGTCGGGAGGGCCCTCAATGAGCAGTTCTTC	CASSFVGRALNEQFF
14	TRBV12-3/TRBV12-4	-	many	TRBJ1-1	TGTGCCAGCGGATCAGGGACGGAGAACACTGAAGCTTTCTTT	CASGSGTENTEAFF
14	TRBV27	TRBD1	many	TRBJ1-3	TGTGCCAGCAAAAGACAGGGGACCGGAAACACCATATATTTT	CASKRQGTGNTIYF
14	TRBV10-3	-	-	TRBJ1-5	TGTGCCAGCCGGACCGGGCAGGCCAATCAGCCCCAGCATTTT	CASRTGQANQPQHF
16	TRBV19	-	many	TRBJ1-2	TGTGCCAGTAGTAATCATGTGACGAACGGATACTATGGCTACACCTTC	CASSNHVTNGYYGYTF
13	TRBV3-1	-	many	TRBJ2-3	TGTGCCAGCAGCCAAACTCGAGGCGATACGCAGTATTTT	CASSQTRGDTQYF
13	TRBV11-2	-	many	TRBJ2-7	TGTGCCAGCAGCTTATGGGGGGAGTACGAGCAGTACTTC	CASSLWGEYEQYF
14	TRBV20-1	-	-	TRBJ1-4	TGCAGTGCTCATGAAGGGGGTGCTAATGAAAAACTGTTTTTT	CSAHEGGANEKLFF
15	TRBV2	-	many	TRBJ1-1	TGTGCCAGCCGAATCGGCGGGGGGGAACCCCCTGAAGCTTTCTTT	CASRIGGGEPPEAFF
13	TRBV20-1	-	many	TRBJ2-5	TGCAGTGTTATTCGGGGGCGCCAAGTGACCCAGTACTTC	CSVIRGRQVTQYF
15	TRBV6-1	-	many	TRBJ1-1	TGTGCCAGCAGTTTGCGGGGTTCGGATCACACTGAAGCTTTCTTT	CASSLRGSDHTEAFF
13	TRBV7-2	TRBD1	many	TRBJ1-1	TGTGCCAGCAGCTCATACAGGGGCACTGAAGCTTTCTTT	CASSSYRGTEAFF
14	TRBV18	TRBD1	-	TRBJ1-4	TGTGCCAGCTCACCAGGGACAGGGGCTGAAAAACTGTTTTTT	CASSPGTGAEKLFF
13	TRBV20-1	-	many	TRBJ1-1	TGCAGTGCCCCGTGGGGGGAAGACACTGAAGCTTTCTTT	CSAPWGEDTEAFF